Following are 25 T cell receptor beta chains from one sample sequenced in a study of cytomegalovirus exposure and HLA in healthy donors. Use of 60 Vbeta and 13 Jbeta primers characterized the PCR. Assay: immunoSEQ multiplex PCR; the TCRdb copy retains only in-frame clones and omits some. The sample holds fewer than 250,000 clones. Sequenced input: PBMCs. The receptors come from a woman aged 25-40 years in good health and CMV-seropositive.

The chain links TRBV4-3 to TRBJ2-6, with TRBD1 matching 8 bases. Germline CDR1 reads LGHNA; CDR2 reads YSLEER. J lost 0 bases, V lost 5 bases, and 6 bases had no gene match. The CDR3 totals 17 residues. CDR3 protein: CASSERQGTSGANVLTF. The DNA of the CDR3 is TGCGCCAGCAGCGAACGACAGGGGACCTCTGGGGCCAACGTCCTGACTTTC.

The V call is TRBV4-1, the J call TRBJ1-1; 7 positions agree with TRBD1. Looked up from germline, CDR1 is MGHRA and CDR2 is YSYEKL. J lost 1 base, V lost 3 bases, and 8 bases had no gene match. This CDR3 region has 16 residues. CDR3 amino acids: CASSQGPGQTNTEAFF. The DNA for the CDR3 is TGCGCCAGCAGCCAGGGACCGGGACAGACGAACACTGAAGCTTTCTTT.

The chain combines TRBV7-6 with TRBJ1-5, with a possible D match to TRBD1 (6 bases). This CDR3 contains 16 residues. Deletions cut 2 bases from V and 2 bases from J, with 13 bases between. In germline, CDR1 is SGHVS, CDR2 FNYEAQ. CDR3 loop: CASSLFGGWGNQPQHF. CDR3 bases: TGTGCCAGCAGCTTATTTGGGGGCTGGGGCAATCAGCCCCAGCATTTT.

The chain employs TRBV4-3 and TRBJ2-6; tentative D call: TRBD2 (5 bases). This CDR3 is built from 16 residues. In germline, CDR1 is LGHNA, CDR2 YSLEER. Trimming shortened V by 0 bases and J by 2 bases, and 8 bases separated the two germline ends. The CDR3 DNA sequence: TGCGCCAGCAGCCAAGATCGAGGGACTGGGGCCAACGTCCTGACTTTC. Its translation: CASSQDRGTGANVLTF.

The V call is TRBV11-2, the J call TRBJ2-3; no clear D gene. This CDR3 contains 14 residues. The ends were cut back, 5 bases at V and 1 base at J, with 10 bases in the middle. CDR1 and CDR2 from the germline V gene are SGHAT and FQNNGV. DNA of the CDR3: TGTGCCAGCAGCCCCCCAAGCGGCACAGATACGCAGTATTTT. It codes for CASSPPSGTDTQYF.

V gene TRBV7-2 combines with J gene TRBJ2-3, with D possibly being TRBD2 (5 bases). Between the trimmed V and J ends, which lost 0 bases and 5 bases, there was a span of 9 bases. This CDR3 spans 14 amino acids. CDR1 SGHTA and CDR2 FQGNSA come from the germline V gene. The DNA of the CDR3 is TGTGCCAGCAGCTTAGCTTGGAGGATAGATACGCAGTATTTT. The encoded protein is CASSLAWRIDTQYF.

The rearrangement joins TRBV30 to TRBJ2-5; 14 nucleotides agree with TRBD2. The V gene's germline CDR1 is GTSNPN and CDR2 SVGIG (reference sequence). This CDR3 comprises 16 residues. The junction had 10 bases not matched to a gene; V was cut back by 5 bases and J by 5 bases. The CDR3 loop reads CAWGRGLAGERETQYF. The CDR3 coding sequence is TGTGCCTGGGGAAGGGGACTAGCGGGAGAACGGGAGACCCAGTACTTC.

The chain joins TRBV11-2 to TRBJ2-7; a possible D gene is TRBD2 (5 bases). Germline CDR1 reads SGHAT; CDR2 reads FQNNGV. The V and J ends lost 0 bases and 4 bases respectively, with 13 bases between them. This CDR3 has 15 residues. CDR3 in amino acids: CASSLDLWTSYEQYF. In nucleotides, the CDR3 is TGTGCCAGCAGCTTAGATCTGTGGACTTCGTACGAGCAGTACTTC.

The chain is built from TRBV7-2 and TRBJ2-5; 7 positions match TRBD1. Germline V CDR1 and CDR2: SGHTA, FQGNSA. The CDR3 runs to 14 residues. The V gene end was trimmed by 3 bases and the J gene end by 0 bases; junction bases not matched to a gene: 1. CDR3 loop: CASSLGQHQETQYF. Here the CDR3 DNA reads TGTGCCAGCAGCTTGGGACAGCACCAAGAGACCCAGTACTTC.

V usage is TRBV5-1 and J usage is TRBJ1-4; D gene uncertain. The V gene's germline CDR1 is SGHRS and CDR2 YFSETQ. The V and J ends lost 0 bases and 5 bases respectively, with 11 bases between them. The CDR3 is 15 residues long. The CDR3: CASSLVGGSNEKLFF. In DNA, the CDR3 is TGCGCCAGCAGCTTGGTAGGAGGATCAAATGAAAAACTGTTTTTT.

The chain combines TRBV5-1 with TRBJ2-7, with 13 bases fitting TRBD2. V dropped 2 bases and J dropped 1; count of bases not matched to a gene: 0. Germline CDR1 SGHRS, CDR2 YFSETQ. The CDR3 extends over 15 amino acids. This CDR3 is CASSLLAGGSYEQYF. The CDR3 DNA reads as TGCGCCAGCAGCTTACTAGCGGGAGGGTCCTACGAGCAGTACTTC.

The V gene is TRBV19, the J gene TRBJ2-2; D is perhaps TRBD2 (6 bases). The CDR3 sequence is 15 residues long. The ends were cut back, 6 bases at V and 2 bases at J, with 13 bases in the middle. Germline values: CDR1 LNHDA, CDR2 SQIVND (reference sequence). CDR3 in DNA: TGTGCCAGTAGCATCACCGGGACTAACACCGGGGAGCTGTTTTTT. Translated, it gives CASSITGTNTGELFF.

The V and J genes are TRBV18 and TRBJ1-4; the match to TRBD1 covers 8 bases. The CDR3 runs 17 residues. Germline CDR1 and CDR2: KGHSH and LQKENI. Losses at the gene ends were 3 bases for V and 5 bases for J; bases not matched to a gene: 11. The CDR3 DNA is TGTGCCAGCTCACCGACTTTACCGGGACAGGTAAATGAAAAACTGTTTTTT. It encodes CASSPTLPGQVNEKLFF.

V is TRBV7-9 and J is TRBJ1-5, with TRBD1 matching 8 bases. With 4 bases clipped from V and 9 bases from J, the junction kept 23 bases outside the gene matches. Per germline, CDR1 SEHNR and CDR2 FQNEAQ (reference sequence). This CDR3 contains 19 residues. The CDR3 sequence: CASSSEGERTGNARGPQHF. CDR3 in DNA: TGTGCCAGCAGCTCGGAAGGGGAGAGGACAGGGAATGCTCGTGGGCCCCAGCATTTT.

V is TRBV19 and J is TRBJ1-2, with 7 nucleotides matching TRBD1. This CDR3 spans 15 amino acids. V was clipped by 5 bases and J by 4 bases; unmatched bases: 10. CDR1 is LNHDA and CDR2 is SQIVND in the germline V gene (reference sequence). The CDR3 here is CASSPSVDRAYGYTF. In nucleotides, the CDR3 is TGTGCCAGTAGTCCCAGCGTCGACAGGGCCTATGGCTACACCTTC.

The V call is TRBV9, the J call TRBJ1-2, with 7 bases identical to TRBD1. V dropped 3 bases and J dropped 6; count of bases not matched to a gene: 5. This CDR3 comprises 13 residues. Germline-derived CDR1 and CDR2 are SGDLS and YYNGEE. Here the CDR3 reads CASSGFRGDGYTF. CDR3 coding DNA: TGTGCCAGCAGCGGATTCAGGGGGGATGGCTACACCTTC.

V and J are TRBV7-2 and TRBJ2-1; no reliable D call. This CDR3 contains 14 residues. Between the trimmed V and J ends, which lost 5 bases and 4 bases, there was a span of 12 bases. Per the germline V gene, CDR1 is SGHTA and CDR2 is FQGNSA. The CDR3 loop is CASSKYQLYNEQFF. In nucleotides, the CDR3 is TGTGCCAGCAGCAAGTATCAACTATACAATGAGCAGTTCTTC.

CDR3 in amino acids: CASSERDRGGETQYF. The CDR3 DNA reads as TGTGCCAGCAGTGAGAGAGACAGGGGGGGAGAGACCCAGTACTTC. The chain employs TRBV2 and TRBJ2-5, with 9 bases that match TRBD1. Germline V gene sequence: CDR1 SNHLY, CDR2 FYNNEI. CDR3 length equals 15 residues. V was clipped by 3 bases and J by 4 bases; unmatched bases: 6. Filled out from reference TRBV2 and TRBJ2-5, the complete variable domain reads EPEVTQTPSHQVTQMGQEVILRCVPISNHLYFYWYRQILGQKVEFLVSFYNNEISEKSEIFDDQFSVERPDGSNFTLKIRSTKLEDSAMYFCASSERDRGGETQYFGPGTRLLVL.

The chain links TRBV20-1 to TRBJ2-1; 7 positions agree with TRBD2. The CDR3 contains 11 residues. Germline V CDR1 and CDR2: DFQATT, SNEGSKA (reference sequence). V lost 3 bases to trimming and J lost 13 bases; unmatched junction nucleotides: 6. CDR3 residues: CSARGGTPQFF. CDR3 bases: TGCAGTGCTAGGGGGGGGACGCCACAGTTCTTC.

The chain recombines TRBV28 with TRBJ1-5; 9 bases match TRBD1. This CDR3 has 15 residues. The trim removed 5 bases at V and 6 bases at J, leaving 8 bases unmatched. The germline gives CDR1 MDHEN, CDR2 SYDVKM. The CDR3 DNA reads TGTGCCAGCAGTCCGGACAGGGGTCAGGCTCAGCCCCAGCATTTT. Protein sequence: CASSPDRGQAQPQHF.

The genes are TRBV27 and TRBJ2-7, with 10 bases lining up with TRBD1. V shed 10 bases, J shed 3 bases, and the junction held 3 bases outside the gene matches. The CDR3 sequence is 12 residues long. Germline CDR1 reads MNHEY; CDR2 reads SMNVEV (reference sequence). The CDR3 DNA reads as TGTGCCATCTGGACAGGGGGCTACGAGCAGTACTTC. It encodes CAIWTGGYEQYF.

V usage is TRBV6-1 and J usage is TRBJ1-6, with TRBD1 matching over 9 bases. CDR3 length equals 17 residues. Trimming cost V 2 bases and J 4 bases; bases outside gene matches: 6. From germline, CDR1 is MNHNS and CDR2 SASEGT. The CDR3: CASSEYRTGVYNSPLHF. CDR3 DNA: TGTGCCAGCAGTGAATATCGGACAGGGGTTTATAATTCACCCCTCCACTTT.

CDR3 amino acids: CATSRGGLAGSLSYNEQFF. CDR3 DNA sequence: TGTGCCACCAGCAGAGGGGGACTAGCGGGATCATTATCCTACAATGAGCAGTTCTTC. This rearrangement joins TRBV15 to TRBJ2-1; the match to TRBD2 covers 13 bases. V shed 1 base and J 1 base; nucleotides not matched to a gene: 7. Germline V lookup: CDR1 LNHNV, CDR2 YYDKDF (reference sequence). The CDR3 spans 19 residues.

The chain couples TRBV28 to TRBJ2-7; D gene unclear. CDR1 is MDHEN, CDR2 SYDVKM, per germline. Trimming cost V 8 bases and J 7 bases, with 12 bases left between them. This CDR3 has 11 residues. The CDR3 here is CASLSVWEQYF. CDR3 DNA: TGTGCCAGCCTCAGCGTCTGGGAGCAGTACTTC.

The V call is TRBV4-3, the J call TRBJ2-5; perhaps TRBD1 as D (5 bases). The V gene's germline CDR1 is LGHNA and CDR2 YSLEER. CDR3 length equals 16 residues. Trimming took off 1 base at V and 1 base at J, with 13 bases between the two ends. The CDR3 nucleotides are TGCGCCAGCAGCCAAGGAGTCGCAGGGATCCAAGAGACCCAGTACTTC. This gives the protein CASSQGVAGIQETQYF.